The source of this T cell receptor (beta chain) is a study of patients and donors after allogeneic stem cell transplantation. This CDR3 is 13 amino acids long. CDR1 LGHNA and CDR2 YSLEER come from the germline V gene. V was trimmed by 4 bases and J by 10 bases, leaving 16 bases between them. TCRdb re-derived calls from the RT-PCR reads in MiXCR, one entry per CDR3 protein. The sample carries 410,000 or so distinct CDR3 sequences, around 16% recorded once. The V and J genes are TRBV4-3 and TRBJ1-1; perhaps TRBD1 as D (6 bases). This receptor was taken from a human donor who was either an allogeneic HSCT recipient or a stem cell or donor lymphocyte infusion donor (not recorded which). It is not recorded whose cells these are; they may come from a transplant donor. The sequencing sample was made of blood, either unsorted or a sorted T cell fraction (not recorded which). CDR3 nucleotides: TGCGCCAGCAGCCGATCACAGGGCGCGGGAGCTTTCTTT. Translated: CASSRSQGAGAFF.